The clone carrying this T cell receptor beta chain was recorded once. Seattle participants joined during active infection and were tracked over time. Trimming cost V 6 bases and J 4 bases, with 15 bases left between them. CDR1 is LNHDA and CDR2 is SQIVND in the germline V gene (reference sequence). The CDR3 runs 14 residues. Authors' processing steps: Reference gene primer amplification gave estimated nucleated cell counts. Sequenced by immunoSEQ multiplex PCR; TCRdb stores in-frame clones only, minus some. The V and J calls and clone size are taken from that table; D and trimming were inferred from the DNA. The sample lists fewer than 200,000 clones, roughly 76% occurring once. This entry is derived from a study of blood T cell repertoires in COVID-19. Study information: Sites across the United States, Italy and Spain contributed samples from acute and convalescent COVID-19. In each case, the material was cDNA or gDNA derived from T cells, B-cell-depleted T cells, or PBMCs.

This TCR derives from an elderly woman with COVID-19, enrolled during active disease. Sequenced sample: peripheral blood. The J gene is TRBJ1-1, the V gene TRBV19; D is uncertain. CDR3 nucleotides: TGTGCCAGTAGCGAAATCCCCTACGGCACTGAAGCTTTCTTT. This codes for CASSEIPYGTEAFF.